A single sample gave rise to the 15 T cell receptor beta chains below, sequenced in a study of OX40 agonist ivuxolimab in advanced cancers. Using immunoSEQ multiplex PCR, the repertoire was profiled, and TCRdb retains in-frame clones only, with some absent. The table includes 30,000 to 35,000 clones, roughly nine tenths detected once. Sequencing used CD4+ or CD8+ T cells sorted from blood, obtained in a trial of the OX40 agonist ivuxolimab. The receptors originated from an adult with an advanced solid tumor such as melanoma, head and neck, liver or kidney cancer.

V usage is TRBV27 and J usage is TRBJ1-6; no clear D. There are 12 residues in the CDR3. The V gene lost 3 bases and the J gene lost 7 bases, with 4 bases spanning the gap. Germline lookup yields CDR1 MNHEY and CDR2 SMNVEV (reference sequence). DNA for the CDR3: TGTGCCAGCAGTTTCCTCAATTCACCCCTCCACTTT. Translating it yields CASSFLNSPLHF.

This chain links TRBV5-1 with TRBJ1-3, with 8 bases lining up with TRBD1. The CDR3 consists of 18 residues. CDR1 SGHRS and CDR2 YFSETQ come from the germline V gene. After removal of 0 bases from V and 1 base from J, the junction contained 9 bases not matched to a gene. In DNA, the CDR3 is TGCGCCAGCAGCTTGGTCCAGGGGGCGCTCTTATCTGGAAACACCATATATTTT. Its translation is CASSLVQGALLSGNTIYF.

This clone was seen a few times. The chain carries TRBV6-6 and TRBJ1-1; tentative D call: TRBD1 (5 bases). Trimming shortened V by 2 bases and J by 1 base, and 14 bases separated the two germline ends. This CDR3 has 16 amino acids. CDR1 and CDR2 (germline): MNHNY, SVGAGI (reference sequence). CDR3: CASSYAEGETNTEAFF. CDR3 DNA sequence: TGTGCCAGCAGTTACGCGGAAGGGGAAACGAACACTGAAGCTTTCTTT.

This clone has just a few counts. The rearrangement uses TRBV28 and TRBJ2-2; perhaps D is TRBD1 or TRBD2 (5 bases each). CDR3 size: 13 residues. V gave up 2 bases and J gave up 7 bases, with 8 bases separating them. From germline, CDR1 is MDHEN and CDR2 SYDVKM. The CDR3 region is CASSLGGGGELFF. As DNA, the CDR3 is TGTGCCAGCAGTTTAGGGGGTGGCGGGGAGCTGTTTTTT.

This chain joins TRBV6-5 and TRBJ2-5, with D unresolved. V was pared by 5 bases and J by 1 base, with 14 bases between. Germline CDR1 and CDR2: MNHEY and SVGAGI. There are 15 residues in the CDR3. The CDR3 region is CASSTLGRIQETQYF. In nucleotides, the CDR3 is TGTGCCAGCAGTACTCTGGGTAGGATCCAAGAGACCCAGTACTTC.

In this sample, this clone turned up once. The chain couples TRBV6-4 to TRBJ1-2, with D possibly matching TRBD1 (6 bases). The CDR3 contains 15 residues. The V end was cut by 0 bases, the J end by 6 bases, with 14 bases between. From germline, CDR1 is MRHNA and CDR2 SNTAGT. This chain's CDR3 is CASSDSIGGGNGYTF. The CDR3 nucleotides are TGTGCCAGCAGTGACTCGATTGGAGGGGGGAATGGCTACACCTTC.

About this clone: Relative to the germline gene, one junction end is altered; a read error may explain this. V is TRBV27 and J is TRBJ1-2; D is possibly TRBD1 (5 bases). The CDR3 loop spans 12 amino acids. Germline V CDR1 and CDR2: MNHEY, SMNVEV (reference sequence). Here the CDR3 reads CASSLQGSPPAF. In DNA, the CDR3 is TGTGCCAGCAGTTTACAGGGAAGCCCTCCGGCCTTC.

This chain joins TRBV7-9 and TRBJ2-5; D unclear. The CDR3 covers 13 residues. V lost 5 bases and J 2 bases, leaving 9 bases between the germline ends. CDR1 is SEHNR, CDR2 FQNEAQ, per germline (reference sequence). DNA for the CDR3: TGTGCCAGCAGCCCACCTGGTCAAGAGACCCAGTACTTC. It codes for CASSPPGQETQYF.

In its sample, this clone is medium-sized. The V gene is TRBV5-6, the J gene TRBJ1-3, with TRBD1 matching over 7 bases. With 6 bases clipped from V and 3 bases from J, the junction kept 12 bases outside the gene matches. Germline V gene lookup returns CDR1 SGHDT and CDR2 YYEEEE. This CDR3 spans 16 amino acids. The CDR3 protein is CASIDRTGVLGNTIYF. The CDR3 region has the DNA TGTGCCAGCATCGATCGTACAGGGGTACTTGGAAACACCATATATTTT.

The J gene is TRBJ2-7, the V gene TRBV29-1; 9 nucleotides agree with TRBD2. The J segment lost 6 bases and the V segment lost 3 bases, leaving 12 bases of the junction unmatched. Looked up from germline, CDR1 is SQVTM and CDR2 is ANQGSEA. This CDR3 is 15 amino acids long. In nucleotides, the CDR3 is TGCAGCGTTGATGGTTCGTCTAGCGGGAAGGTCGAGCAGTACTTC. This sequence encodes CSVDGSSSGKVEQYF.

The chain employs TRBV27 and TRBJ1-1; D is undetermined. V lost 4 bases to trimming and J lost 8 bases, with 11 bases between them. CDR3 length equals 12 residues. Germline V lookup: CDR1 MNHEY, CDR2 SMNVEV (reference sequence). CDR3 loop: CASSSPGAEAFF. The CDR3 bases are TGTGCCAGCAGTTCCCCCGGAGCAGAAGCTTTCTTT.

This clone showed up just once. This chain links TRBV9 with TRBJ2-3, with TRBD2 matching over 9 bases. Germline CDR1 is SGDLS and CDR2 is YYNGEE. Trimming removed 2 bases from V and 1 base from J; junction bases left unmatched: 5. The CDR3 consists of 16 residues. CDR3 nucleotide sequence: TGTGCCAGCAGCGTTGGGACTAGCAGACGCACAGATACGCAGTATTTT. This codes for CASSVGTSRRTDTQYF.

The chain recombines TRBV6-1 with TRBJ2-7, with D perhaps given as TRBD1 or TRBD2 (5 bases each). CDR1 MNHNS and CDR2 SASEGT come from the germline V gene. With 1 base removed from V and 4 bases from J, the gap between germline ends came to 23 bases. CDR3 length: 18 amino acids. The CDR3, as DNA: TGTGCCAGCAGTGAAGAACCTCCGGTCCGTGGGGGAAAATACGAGCAGTACTTC. It encodes CASSEEPPVRGGKYEQYF.

The V call is TRBV14, the J call TRBJ2-1; 13 bases are shared with TRBD2. V gave up 4 bases and J gave up 5 bases; unmatched junction bases: 2. The length of the CDR3 is 15 residues. Germline values: CDR1 SGHDN, CDR2 FVKESK. In DNA, the CDR3 is TGTGCCAGCAGCCCCGGACTAGCGGGAGACAATGAGCAGTTCTTC. Its translation: CASSPGLAGDNEQFF.

The chain joins TRBV5-4 to TRBJ1-1; no clear D gene. The CDR3 covers 13 residues. V lost 5 bases and J 1 base, leaving 9 bases between the germline ends. The germline CDR1 and CDR2 sequences are SGHNT and YYREEE (reference sequence). Here the CDR3 DNA reads TGTGCCAGCAGATCGAGGGAGAACACTGAAGCTTTCTTT. Its protein product is CASRSRENTEAFF.